This T cell receptor beta chain came from a study of shared clonotypes between healthy human individuals. Study-level findings and limits: It was expected that sequencing depth would affect clonotype sharing among donors.

The protocol was immunoSEQ multiplex PCR, while the TCRdb copy is restricted to in-frame clones and leaves out a portion. The table shows roughly 1.5 million clones, with roughly 98% occurring only once. Concerning this clone itself: Its antigen is unknown.

This clonotype was sampled from a man under 40 in good health. What was sequenced was naive CD4+ T cells sorted from blood. Subset described: CD45RA+ positively selected.

The CDR3 spells CASSRRGLAGGNEQFF. The DNA for the CDR3 is TGCGCCAGCAGCCGGAGAGGGCTAGCGGGAGGTAATGAGCAGTTCTTC. The chain combines TRBV4-3 with TRBJ2-1, with 11 bases aligning to TRBD2. Per germline, CDR1 LGHNA and CDR2 YSLEER. CDR3 length: 16 residues. V lost 4 bases, J lost 7 bases, and 9 bases stayed unmatched.